This record looks at one T cell receptor (beta chain) sequence and its context. Antigen specificity is unknown. Germline lookup yields CDR1 GTSNPN and CDR2 SVGIG (reference sequence). Trimming took off 0 bases at V and 4 bases at J, with 16 bases between the two ends. The CDR3 contains 15 residues. Assay: immunoSEQ multiplex PCR; the TCRdb copy retains only in-frame clones and omits some. Among about 20,000 clones listed, 83% were seen once. This sample was included in a study of OX40 agonist ivuxolimab in advanced cancers. Study summary: Earlier anti-PD-1, anti-PD-L1 or anti-CTLA-4 therapy was permitted; over 35% had received some. Three patients had partial responses: one hepatocellular carcinoma, two cutaneous melanoma.

General study findings and limits: The study observed clonal expansion of CD4+ and CD8+ blood T cells by week 6 at 0.1 to 3.0 mg/kg.

The source is an adult with an advanced solid tumor such as melanoma, head and neck, liver or kidney cancer. The sequencing used CD4+ or CD8+ T cells sorted from blood, collected in a trial of the OX40 agonist ivuxolimab. The chain has TRBV30 and TRBJ2-7; no reliable D call. The CDR3 region is CAWSVPGNRQYEQYF. The CDR3 coding sequence is TGTGCCTGGAGTGTACCTGGAAACCGACAATACGAGCAGTACTTC.